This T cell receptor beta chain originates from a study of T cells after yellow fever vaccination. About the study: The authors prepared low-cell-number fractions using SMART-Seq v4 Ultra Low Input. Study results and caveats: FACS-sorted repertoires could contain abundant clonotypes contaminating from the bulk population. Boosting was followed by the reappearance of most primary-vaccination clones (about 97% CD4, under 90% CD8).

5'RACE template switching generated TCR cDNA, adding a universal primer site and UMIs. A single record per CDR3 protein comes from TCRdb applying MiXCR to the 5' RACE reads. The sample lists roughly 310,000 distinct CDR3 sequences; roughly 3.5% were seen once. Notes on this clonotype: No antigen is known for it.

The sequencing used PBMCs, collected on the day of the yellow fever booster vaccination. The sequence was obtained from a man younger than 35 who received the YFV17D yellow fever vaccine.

The CDR3 DNA reads TGTGCCAGCAGCCTAAGACCGGGACCGAGCACAGATACGCAGTATTTT. Amino acids: CASSLRPGPSTDTQYF. The chain recombines TRBV7-3 with TRBJ2-3; D possibly uses TRBD1 or TRBD2 (5 bases each). V lost 5 bases, J lost 0 bases, and 15 bases lay in between. The CDR3 extends over 16 amino acids. Germline V lookup: CDR1 SGHTA, CDR2 FQGTGA.